The TCR beta chain described here comes from a study of cytomegalovirus exposure and HLA in healthy donors (dated by TCRdb to 2016 to 2017). For the study in its entirety: An earlier analysis of several hundred of the donors reported approximately 260 Gb of sequence data and 100 million to 120 million unique TCR beta sequences obtained from about 179 million T cells. All discovery cohort repertoires had been generated using a single sequencing platform. The study used immunosequencing to profile the T cell repertoires of under 700 subjects and linked those repertoires to cytomegalovirus serostatus. Roughly five DR-DQ haplotypes were handled as single units for association and clustering, since linkage in the cohort was strong. The study aimed to test whether signatures of past pathogen exposure could be identified by cataloging public T cell receptors. About 280 gigabases of sequencing data and roughly 80 million unique TCR sequences made up an early release that covered several hundred HLA-typed donors. Donor age, sex, ethnicity and CMV serostatus were collected together with the repertoire data. The number of donors typed differed by locus, with 629-630 for A, B, C, DRB1 and DQB1, roughly 520 for DQA1, 600 to 610 for DPA1, and around 430 for DPB1. Among a few hundred genotyped donors of the cohort, an average of around 240,000 unique TCR beta nucleotide sequences were sequenced per donor, around 20% of them non-productive. Besides the first cohort of 550 to 750 subjects, a separate validation cohort made up of 120 different subjects was used. Both class I and class II loci were covered by HLA typing, at four-digit resolution. The genetic ancestry cluster associated with self-reported Caucasian donors included approximately 85% of the roughly 360 genotyped donors. A later analysis re-analyzed previously published TCR beta repertoires from 500 to 700 donors and added high-resolution HLA genotyping to study TCR occurrence patterns. An earlier analysis of several hundred of the donors applied high-throughput TCR beta sequencing to assess whether each TCR beta V gene segment acted as functional or pseudogenic. Rather than drawing on any new phenotypic data, the later analysis identified candidate immune exposures from TCR beta sequences and the way those sequences occurred across donors. A later genetic analysis used genome-wide SNP genotypes for about 60% of the roughly 700 donors, treating that subset as a discovery cohort. To predict cytomegalovirus infection status, the study combined high-throughput TCR immunosequencing, statistical association of individual TCRs with disease status, and machine learning.

The cohort was made up of approximately 670 healthy bone marrow donors. All cohort members were sampled while nominally healthy, although unrecorded immune exposures were likely present. The donor was CMV seronegative and was included in the group of around 320 seronegative cohort members. Every donor gave a peripheral blood sample, and the peripheral blood mononuclear cells from that sample were used for TCR beta sequencing. The Qiagen DNeasy Blood Extraction Kit was used to extract genomic DNA from the blood cell samples. Here V drops 4 bases and J drops 4 bases, and the junction holds 10 bases not matched to any gene. The germline V gene gives CDR1 as SGHRS and CDR2 as YFSETQ. The cysteine opens and the phenylalanine closes a CDR3 of 16 amino acids. Only the CDR3 region is kept as DNA, spanning 48 bases read in frame from base 1. The protocol used for the library was the immunoSEQ multiplex PCR assay. The multiplex PCR relied on a mix of 60 forward primers for TCR Vbeta segments and 13 reverse primers for TCR Jbeta segments. The CDR3 region of rearranged TCR beta genes was amplified from genomic DNA by a multiplex PCR assay. On the Illumina HiSeq System, the amplified TCR beta libraries were sequenced as 87-base-pair reads. The study's own analysis went as follows. Across the 700 or so repertoires, a later analysis counted some 80 million unique TCR beta chains, roughly 11 million of which were shared by at least two donors. To remove PCR and sequencing errors, raw reads were error-corrected and collapsed into unique sequences using a nearest-neighbor algorithm that merged closely related sequences. CDR3 sequences were aligned to IMGT reference sequences to assign V, D and J gene segments. Each retained sequence needed at least a six-nucleotide match to both a V gene segment and a J gene segment. Rearrangements were classified as productive when the CDR3 lacked stop codons and remained in frame with V and J, and all other rearrangements were classified as non-productive. CDR3 was defined by IMGT convention, running from the second conserved V-encoded cysteine to the conserved J-encoded phenylalanine. Sequences without an unambiguous match to a single V gene segment were excluded from the earlier analysis of 500 to 700 of the donors. An earlier analysis of fewer than 650 of the donors classified V segments as functional when productive rearrangements were above 56.7% and as segregating when the standard deviation between donors was above 5%. A statistical classification framework was built for diagnosing cytomegalovirus status from the catalog of TCR beta chain sequences. A later analysis assigned V and J genes by comparing TCR nucleotide sequences with IMGT/GENE-DB human TR gene sequences. The TCRdist pipeline was used in a later analysis to assign CDR3 sequences and most-parsimonious VDJ recombination scenarios. In a later analysis, each TCR beta chain was defined by its CDR3 amino acid sequence together with its V-gene family, and reads lacking a unique V-gene family were excluded. To address suspected cross-contamination and a sequencing artifact, a later analysis removed under 600 highly shared, low-generation-probability nucleotide sequences. For each public chain, a later analysis derived a clonal expansion index from normalized ranks of inferred template counts within each repertoire. Generation probabilities in a later analysis came from a VDJ recombination model fitted to out-of-frame rearrangements, and those results were checked against IGoR. Hypergeometric tests were used in a later analysis to score TCR-TCR, TCR-HLA and TCR-CMV co-occurrence, with a repertoire-size bias correction applied to the TCR pairs. A later analysis estimated false discovery rates by permuting HLA or CMV assignments 20 times. In a later analysis, co-occurring TCRs were grouped with DBSCAN, and TCRdist sequence similarity was added when clustering was performed within HLA-allele-positive subsets. Repertoires with fewer than 30,000 or more than 120,000 public chains, plus five repertoires with anomalous nucleotide sharing, were excluded from co-occurrence clustering. TCRdb took this table from immuneACCESS and kept in-frame rearrangements with V and J called. Such tables lack part of the clones; where checked against another copy, unresolved V genes explain under half of the gap, and the rest is unexplained. V, J and clone size are those of that table, while D and trimming were read from the DNA. The sample table lists 120,000 or so clones, approximately 80% of them with a count of one. The top ten hold around 0.24% of the sample.

Details on this clone: Its specific antigen is unknown. No qualities accompany the bases; no much larger clone lies one base away.

The investigation overall reported the following: Because the 87-base-pair reads could not distinguish some IMGT-functional V segments, including TRBV6-2 and TRBV6-3, those segments were excluded. Strong co-occurrence of HLA alleles, especially DR and DQ, made assigning TCR associations to individual alleles difficult. It was suggested by the authors that the approach could potentially be generalized to other disease states and immunological phenotypes. In the study, about 150 TCR beta chains were listed as associated with cytomegalovirus. While some public TCRs were present in many individuals, most TCR sequences turned up only very rarely across donors. Because HLA typing was missing for some donors at each locus, association tests included only the typed subset. The only immune exposure information available for the cohort was CMV serostatus. According to a later analysis, TCR association rates differed among HLA loci, with DRB1 alleles showing the most associated TCRs and HLA-C alleles showing the fewest. In a later genetic analysis, fewer N-insertions in productive TCRs were reported among donors in an Asian-associated ancestry cluster than the roughly 700-donor mean. In an earlier analysis of around 600 of the donors, most TCR beta V segments appeared in productive rearrangements about 87% or about 30% of the time, broadly matching IMGT annotations. A further reported finding was that TCR beta sequences accurately predicted the HLA-A and HLA-B alleles for most subjects in the first cohort. A later genetic analysis associated a missense DCLRE1C variant with V-gene and J-gene trimming of TCR beta chains, and an independent cohort replicated the association. At a false discovery rate of 0.05, a later analysis linked under 20,000 TCR beta sequences to specific HLA alleles. Roughly uniform sequencing depth across donors was assumed in presence/absence analyses, although this assumption may not hold. In a later analysis, HLA-associated TCR beta chains were found to be more clonally expanded and to have lower generation probabilities than equally common non-associated chains. The cohort was sequenced for TCR beta chains only, and without alpha or paired-chain data the features that could be detected were limited. A cluster of highly shared sequence variants was judged likely to be a technical artifact of the sequencing pipeline. Several of the top co-occurrence clusters appeared to be linked to parvovirus B19, influenza, CMV and Epstein-Barr virus, according to a later analysis. Cytomegalovirus status was reported to be diagnosed by the classifier with high specificity and sensitivity in both the original and validation cohorts. In a later analysis, most CMV-associated TCR beta chains were found to appear HLA-restricted, with HLA associations seemingly driven largely by CMV exposure. Three of the identified cytomegalovirus-associated TCR beta chains were confirmed in vitro to be specific for cytomegalovirus antigens. Because counts were too low, approximately 18 rarely observed V segments, including chromosome 9 orphons, were excluded from the earlier analysis of several hundred of the donors. Correlated functional status among segregating V segments might be attributable to linkage disequilibrium, but an unknown experimental factor could not be ruled out.

The receptor was derived from a man in his fifties in good health and CMV-seronegative. The chain was built from TRBV5-1 and TRBJ1-5; 8 bases in the junction line up with TRBD1. Source material: PBMCs. The DNA sequence reads TGCGCCAGCAGCCCTGGTGGAGGACAGGGAAATCAGCCCCAGCATTTT. The encoded protein is CASSPGGGQGNQPQHF.